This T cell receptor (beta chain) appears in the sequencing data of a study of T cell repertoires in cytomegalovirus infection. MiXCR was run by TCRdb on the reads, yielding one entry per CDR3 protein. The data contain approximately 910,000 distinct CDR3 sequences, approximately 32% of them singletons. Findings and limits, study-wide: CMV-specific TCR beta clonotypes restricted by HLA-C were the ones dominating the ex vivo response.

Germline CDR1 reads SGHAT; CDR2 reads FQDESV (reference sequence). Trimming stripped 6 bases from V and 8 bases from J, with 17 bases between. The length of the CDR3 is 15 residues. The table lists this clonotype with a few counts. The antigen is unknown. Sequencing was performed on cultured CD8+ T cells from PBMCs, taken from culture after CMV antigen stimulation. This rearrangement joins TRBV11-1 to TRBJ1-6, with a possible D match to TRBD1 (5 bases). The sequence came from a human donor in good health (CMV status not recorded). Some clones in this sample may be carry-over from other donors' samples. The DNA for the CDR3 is TGTGCCAGCAGTTGGCGTGGGGGTATGGATTCACCCCTCCACTTT. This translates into CASSWRGGMDSPLHF.